This is a list of T cell receptor beta chains from one sample in a study of cytomegalovirus exposure and HLA in healthy donors. Produced via immunoSEQ multiplex PCR; TCRdb's table is partial and in-frame only. There are under 150,000 clones in the sample; about three quarters occur only once, and under 2% lies in the top ten. The sequenced material came from PBMCs. The receptors here all came from a female donor in good health and CMV-seropositive. CDR3s include the opening cysteine and the closing phenylalanine or tryptophan. The order of the fields is V gene, clone size, D gene, J gene, CDR3 protein, CDR3 DNA. A D gene is named only where the DNA matches it firmly. Clone size appears in some rows only: once, few, many, or a class for an expanded clone.

TRBV2	-	-	TRBJ2-3	CASSDRQGQWVDTQYF	TGTGCCAGCAGTGATCGCCAGGGCCAGTGGGTGGATACGCAGTATTTT
TRBV11-2	once	-	TRBJ1-1	CASSSFQGTEAFF	TGTGCCAGCAGCTCCTTTCAGGGCACTGAAGCTTTCTTT
TRBV28	-	-	TRBJ1-1	CASSLHSGGRNGFF	TGTGCCAGCAGCCTCCATAGCGGGGGGCGCAACGGTTTCTTT
TRBV5-1	-	TRBD2	TRBJ2-3	CASSLGTSGGADTQYF	TGCGCCAGCAGCTTGGGGACTAGCGGGGGGGCAGATACGCAGTATTTT
TRBV5-1	-	-	TRBJ2-5	CASSLEGLGGETQYF	TGCGCCAGCAGCTTGGAAGGGCTGGGGGGAGAGACCCAGTACTTC
TRBV9	-	TRBD2	TRBJ2-7	CASSVEASGGYYEQYF	TGTGCCAGCAGCGTAGAAGCTAGCGGGGGTTACTACGAGCAGTACTTC
TRBV5-1	-	TRBD2	TRBJ2-1	CASSFGGRDEQFF	TGCGCCAGCAGCTTCGGGGGGAGAGATGAGCAGTTCTTC
TRBV18	-	TRBD1	TRBJ2-7	CASSPNWTGQILYEQYF	TGTGCCAGCTCACCAAATTGGACAGGACAAATCCTTTACGAGCAGTACTTC
TRBV27	-	-	TRBJ2-7	CASSLSRRGAYEQYF	TGTGCCAGCAGTTTATCGAGGAGGGGAGCCTACGAGCAGTACTTC
TRBV15	-	-	TRBJ1-4	CATSRGAARLGPTNEKLFF	TGTGCCACCAGCAGGGGGGCCGCGCGATTGGGACCAACTAATGAAAAACTGTTTTTT
TRBV28	-	-	TRBJ1-5	CASQAPGQPQHF	TGTGCCAGCCAAGCTCCAGGACAGCCCCAGCATTTT
TRBV4-2	-	TRBD1	TRBJ2-1	CASSQATGARRNEQFF	TGTGCCAGCAGCCAAGCCACAGGGGCCCGACGAAATGAGCAGTTCTTC
TRBV18	-	TRBD1	TRBJ2-2	CASSPTGDTGELFF	TGTGCCAGCTCGCCCACAGGGGACACCGGGGAGCTGTTTTTT
TRBV29-1	few	TRBD1	TRBJ2-3	CSVALQGALQGQQYF	TGCAGCGTTGCCCTCCAGGGGGCGCTTCAGGGGCAACAGTATTTT
TRBV10-2	-	TRBD1	TRBJ2-5	CASSDRGPQETQYF	TGCGCCAGCAGTGACAGGGGGCCCCAAGAGACCCAGTACTTC
TRBV6-5	-	TRBD1	TRBJ1-1	CASSSPTGWRTEAFF	TGTGCCAGCAGTTCTCCGACAGGGTGGAGGACTGAAGCTTTCTTT
TRBV19	-	-	TRBJ1-5	CASSIEGSNQPQHF	TGTGCCAGTAGTATCGAGGGAAGCAATCAGCCCCAGCATTTT
TRBV9	-	-	TRBJ2-1	CASSVDSGYYNEQFF	TGTGCCAGCAGCGTAGACAGCGGATACTACAATGAGCAGTTCTTC
TRBV7-9	-	-	TRBJ2-7	CASSLGSGRPYEQYF	TGTGCCAGCAGCTTAGGATCCGGGAGACCCTACGAGCAGTACTTC
TRBV29-1	-	-	TRBJ2-3	CSVGDGGRTSDTQYF	TGCAGCGTTGGCGACGGCGGACGGACATCAGATACGCAGTATTTT
TRBV7-8	once	-	TRBJ1-1	CASSLGYSNTEAFF	TGTGCCAGCAGCTTAGGCTATTCGAACACTGAAGCTTTCTTT
TRBV29-1	-	-	TRBJ2-5	CSAYRGAQETQYF	TGCAGTGCCTATCGGGGGGCCCAAGAGACCCAGTACTTC
TRBV29-1	-	-	TRBJ1-2	CSVERATGNGYTF	TGCAGCGTTGAAAGGGCTACAGGGAACGGCTACACCTTC
TRBV19	-	-	TRBJ2-5	CASSMVQGQETQYF	TGTGCCAGTAGTATGGTCCAGGGCCAAGAGACCCAGTACTTC
TRBV7-3	-	-	TRBJ2-1	CASSHGLGGSYNEQFF	TGTGCCAGCAGCCACGGGCTCGGAGGTTCCTACAATGAGCAGTTCTTC
TRBV5-4	few	-	TRBJ2-7	CASSQAFRGAVSEQYF	TGCGCCAGCAGCCAAGCGTTCAGGGGAGCGGTAAGCGAGCAGTACTTC
TRBV5-6	few	TRBD2	TRBJ2-7	CASSWATSGRYEQYF	TGTGCCAGCAGCTGGGCCACTAGCGGGAGATACGAGCAGTACTTC
TRBV19	-	TRBD1	TRBJ1-5	CASNRERTGAPQSSPQHF	TGTGCCAGTAATCGGGAAAGGACAGGGGCCCCCCAATCAAGCCCCCAGCATTTT
TRBV5-1	-	TRBD2	TRBJ2-1	CASSTGTSGLEQFF	TGCGCCAGCAGCACCGGGACTAGCGGACTAGAGCAGTTCTTC
TRBV6-6	-	TRBD1	TRBJ2-5	CASSYAGQGIETQYF	TGTGCCAGCAGTTATGCGGGACAGGGAATAGAGACCCAGTACTTC
TRBV9	-	TRBD2	TRBJ2-1	CASSGVNERGGYNEQFF	TGTGCCAGCAGCGGAGTTAATGAGCGGGGGGGCTACAATGAGCAGTTCTTC
TRBV30	-	-	TRBJ1-6	CAWMSGGWNSPLHF	TGTGCCTGGATGTCGGGGGGCTGGAATTCACCCCTCCACTTT
TRBV5-1	-	-	TRBJ2-3	CASSLEGVGDTQYF	TGCGCCAGCAGCTTGGAGGGGGTTGGAGATACGCAGTATTTT
TRBV6-1	-	TRBD1	TRBJ2-7	CASRGDRARDEQYF	TGTGCCAGCAGGGGGGACAGGGCTCGGGACGAGCAGTACTTC
TRBV2	few	-	TRBJ1-2	CASTGVGYGYTF	TGTGCCAGCACAGGGGTTGGCTATGGCTACACCTTC
TRBV19	-	TRBD1	TRBJ1-6	CASRQTGISPLHF	TGTGCCAGTAGACAGACAGGGATCTCACCCCTCCACTTT
TRBV5-1	-	TRBD2	TRBJ2-7	CASSSTSVLDEQYF	TGCGCCAGCAGCTCGACTAGCGTCTTGGACGAGCAGTACTTC
TRBV19	few	-	TRBJ2-7	CASSTQGYEQYF	TGTGCCAGTAGTACGCAGGGGTACGAGCAGTACTTC
TRBV6-5	-	-	TRBJ1-2	CASSYSRNRVDGYTF	TGTGCCAGCAGTTACTCGAGAAACAGGGTCGATGGCTACACCTTC
TRBV28	few	-	TRBJ1-1	CASRRPGQYTEAFF	TGTGCCAGCAGGAGACCGGGACAATACACTGAAGCTTTCTTT
TRBV27	-	-	TRBJ2-3	CASSLRLESDTQYF	TGTGCCAGCAGTTTACGACTAGAGTCAGATACGCAGTATTTT
TRBV7-9	-	-	TRBJ2-5	CASISGSETQYF	TGTGCCAGCATATCGGGTTCAGAGACCCAGTACTTC
TRBV7-2	-	-	TRBJ2-7	CASSLSHTPYEQYF	TGTGCCAGCAGCTTATCACACACCCCCTACGAGCAGTACTTC
TRBV5-4	-	TRBD1	TRBJ1-2	CASSADRGQYGYTF	TGTGCCAGCAGCGCGGACAGGGGCCAATATGGCTACACCTTC
TRBV19	-	-	TRBJ1-5	CASSILYRGNQPQHF	TGTGCCAGTAGTATACTGTACAGGGGCAATCAGCCCCAGCATTTT
TRBV13	-	-	TRBJ1-2	CASSPAGNSMRYTF	TGTGCCAGCAGCCCTGCCGGGAACTCTATGAGGTACACCTTC
TRBV19	-	TRBD1	TRBJ1-1	CASSIAGGTEAFF	TGTGCCAGTAGTATCGCAGGGGGCACTGAAGCTTTCTTT
TRBV27	-	TRBD1	TRBJ1-4	CASSPRQGAWEKLFF	TGTGCCAGCAGTCCGCGACAGGGGGCGTGGGAAAAACTGTTTTTT
TRBV5-1	-	TRBD2	TRBJ2-7	CASGPLAGGPKEQYF	TGCGCCAGCGGCCCCCTAGCGGGAGGGCCGAAAGAGCAGTACTTC
TRBV6-6	-	TRBD1	TRBJ2-7	CASRLDRIYEQYF	TGTGCCAGCAGGTTGGACAGGATCTACGAGCAGTACTTC
TRBV2	-	TRBD1	TRBJ1-2	CASSAGQGGGYTF	TGTGCCAGCAGTGCGGGACAGGGAGGTGGCTACACCTTC
TRBV13	-	-	TRBJ2-6	CASRRVGIGANVLTF	TGTGCCAGCAGACGGGTTGGTATCGGGGCCAACGTCCTGACTTTC
TRBV18	-	-	TRBJ1-1	CASSPSVNTEAFF	TGTGCCAGCTCACCCAGTGTGAACACTGAAGCTTTCTTT
TRBV14	-	TRBD2	TRBJ2-1	CASSSREGRYNEQFF	TGTGCCAGCAGCTCGCGGGAGGGCCGCTACAATGAGCAGTTCTTC
TRBV6-1	-	-	TRBJ2-7	CASLPGQASYEQYF	TGTGCCAGCTTGCCGGGACAAGCTTCCTACGAGCAGTACTTC